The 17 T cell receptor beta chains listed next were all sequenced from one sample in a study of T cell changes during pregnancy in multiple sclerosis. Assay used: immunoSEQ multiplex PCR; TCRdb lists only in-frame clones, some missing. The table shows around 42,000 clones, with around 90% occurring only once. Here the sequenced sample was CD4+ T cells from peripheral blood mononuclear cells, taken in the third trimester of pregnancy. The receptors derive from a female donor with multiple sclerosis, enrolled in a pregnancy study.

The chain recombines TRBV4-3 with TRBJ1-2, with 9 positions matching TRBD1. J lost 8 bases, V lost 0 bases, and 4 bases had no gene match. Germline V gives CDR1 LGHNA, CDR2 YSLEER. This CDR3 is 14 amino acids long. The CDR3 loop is CASSQDRGQGGYTF. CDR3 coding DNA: TGCGCCAGCAGCCAAGATAGGGGACAGGGAGGCTACACCTTC.

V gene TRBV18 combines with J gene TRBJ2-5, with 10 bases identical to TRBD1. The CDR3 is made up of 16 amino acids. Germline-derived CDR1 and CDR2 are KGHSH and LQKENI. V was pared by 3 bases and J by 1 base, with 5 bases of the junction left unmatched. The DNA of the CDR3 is TGTGCCAGCTCACCGCCGGGACAGGGGTCCCAAGAGACCCAGTACTTC. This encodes CASSPPGQGSQETQYF.

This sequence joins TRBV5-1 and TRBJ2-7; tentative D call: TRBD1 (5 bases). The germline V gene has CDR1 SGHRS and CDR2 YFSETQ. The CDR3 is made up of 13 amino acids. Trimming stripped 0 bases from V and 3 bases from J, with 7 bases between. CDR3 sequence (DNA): TGCGCCAGCAGCTTGGAAGGGGTCTACGAGCAGTACTTC. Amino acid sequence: CASSLEGVYEQYF. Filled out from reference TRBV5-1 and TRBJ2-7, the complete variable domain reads KAGVTQTPRYLIKTRGQQVTLSCSPISGHRSVSWYQQTPGQGLQFLFEYFSETQRNKGNFPGRFSGRQFSNSRSEMNVSTLELGDSALYLCASSLEGVYEQYFGPGTRLTVT.

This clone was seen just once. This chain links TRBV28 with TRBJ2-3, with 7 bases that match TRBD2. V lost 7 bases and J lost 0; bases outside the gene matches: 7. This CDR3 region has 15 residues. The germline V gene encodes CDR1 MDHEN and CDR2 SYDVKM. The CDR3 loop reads CASTASGASTDTQYF. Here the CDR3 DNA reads TGTGCCAGCACCGCAAGCGGGGCTAGCACAGATACGCAGTATTTT.

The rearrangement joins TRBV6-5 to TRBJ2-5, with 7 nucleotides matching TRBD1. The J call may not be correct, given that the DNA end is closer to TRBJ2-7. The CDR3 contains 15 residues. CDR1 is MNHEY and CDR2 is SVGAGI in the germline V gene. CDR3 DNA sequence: TGTGCCAGCAGTCAAACGAGGGACAGAACCTACGAGCAGTACTTC. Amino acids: CASSQTRDRTYEQYF.

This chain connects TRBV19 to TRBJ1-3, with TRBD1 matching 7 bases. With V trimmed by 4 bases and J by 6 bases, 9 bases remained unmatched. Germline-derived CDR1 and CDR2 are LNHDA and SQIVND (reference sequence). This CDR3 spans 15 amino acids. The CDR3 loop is CASSTRQGPPNTIYF. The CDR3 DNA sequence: TGTGCCAGTAGTACCCGACAGGGCCCTCCAAACACCATATATTTT.

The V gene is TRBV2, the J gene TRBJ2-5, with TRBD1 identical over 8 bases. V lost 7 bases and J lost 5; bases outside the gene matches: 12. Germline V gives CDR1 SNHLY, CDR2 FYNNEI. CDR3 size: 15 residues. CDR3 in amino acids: CASTKGQAWGETQYF. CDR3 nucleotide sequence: TGTGCCAGCACTAAGGGACAGGCCTGGGGGGAGACCCAGTACTTC.

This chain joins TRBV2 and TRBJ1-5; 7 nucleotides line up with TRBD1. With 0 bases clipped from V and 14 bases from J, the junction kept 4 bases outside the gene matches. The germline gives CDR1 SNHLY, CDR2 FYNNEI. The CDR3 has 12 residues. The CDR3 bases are TGTGCCAGCAGTGAAGCAAGGGGGCAGGAGCATTTT. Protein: CASSEARGQEHF. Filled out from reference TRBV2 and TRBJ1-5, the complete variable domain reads EPEVTQTPSHQVTQMGQEVILRCVPISNHLYFYWYRQILGQKVEFLVSFYNNEISEKSEIFDDQFSVERPDGSNFTLKIRSTKLEDSAMYFCASSEARGQEHFGDGTRLSIL.

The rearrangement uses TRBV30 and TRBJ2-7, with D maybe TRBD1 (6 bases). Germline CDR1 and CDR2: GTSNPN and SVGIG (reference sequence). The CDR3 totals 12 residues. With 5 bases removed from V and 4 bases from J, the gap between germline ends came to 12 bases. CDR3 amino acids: CAWGGTGYEQYF. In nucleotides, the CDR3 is TGTGCCTGGGGCGGAACAGGGTACGAGCAGTACTTC.

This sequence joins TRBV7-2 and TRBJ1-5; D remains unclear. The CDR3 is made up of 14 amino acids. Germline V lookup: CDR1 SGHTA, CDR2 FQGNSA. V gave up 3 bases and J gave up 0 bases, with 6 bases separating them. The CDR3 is CASSLQASNQPQHF. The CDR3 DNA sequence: TGTGCCAGCAGCTTGCAGGCTAGCAATCAGCCCCAGCATTTT.

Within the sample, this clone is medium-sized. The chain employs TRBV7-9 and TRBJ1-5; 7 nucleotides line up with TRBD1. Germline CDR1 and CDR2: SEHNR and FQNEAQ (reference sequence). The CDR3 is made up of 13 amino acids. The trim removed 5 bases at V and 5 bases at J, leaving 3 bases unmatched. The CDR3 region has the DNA TGTGCCAGCAGCCGGGACAGTCATCAGCCCCAGCATTTT. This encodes CASSRDSHQPQHF.

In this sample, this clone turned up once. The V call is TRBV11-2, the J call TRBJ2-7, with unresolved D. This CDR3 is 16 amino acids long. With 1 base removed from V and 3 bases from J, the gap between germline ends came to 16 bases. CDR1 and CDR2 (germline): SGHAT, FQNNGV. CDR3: CASSLGNPKLYYEQYF. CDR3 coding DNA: TGTGCCAGCAGCTTAGGAAACCCCAAGCTGTACTACGAGCAGTACTTC. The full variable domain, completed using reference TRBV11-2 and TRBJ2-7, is EAGVAQSPRYKIIEKRQSVAFWCNPISGHATLYWYQQILGQGPKLLIQFQNNGVVDDSQLPKDRFSAERLKGVDSTLKIQPAKLEDSAVYLCASSLGNPKLYYEQYFGPGTRLTVT.

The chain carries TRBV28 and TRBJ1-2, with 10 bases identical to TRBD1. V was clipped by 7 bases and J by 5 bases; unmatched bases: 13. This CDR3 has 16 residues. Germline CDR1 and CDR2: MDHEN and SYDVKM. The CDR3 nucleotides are TGTGCCAGCATTCCAACCCGGGGACAGGGGTTTTATGGCTACACCTTC. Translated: CASIPTRGQGFYGYTF.

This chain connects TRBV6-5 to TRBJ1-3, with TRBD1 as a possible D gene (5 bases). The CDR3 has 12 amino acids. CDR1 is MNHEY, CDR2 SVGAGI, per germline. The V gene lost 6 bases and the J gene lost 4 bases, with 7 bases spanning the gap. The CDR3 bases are TGTGCCAGCAGAGGGGTCGGAAACACCATATATTTT. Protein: CASRGVGNTIYF.

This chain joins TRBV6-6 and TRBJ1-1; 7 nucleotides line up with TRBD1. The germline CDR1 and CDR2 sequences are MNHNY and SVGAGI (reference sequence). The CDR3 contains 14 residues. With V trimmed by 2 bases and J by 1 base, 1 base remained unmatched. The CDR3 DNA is TGTGCCAGCAGTTACGGGACAGCGAACACTGAAGCTTTCTTT. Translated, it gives CASSYGTANTEAFF.

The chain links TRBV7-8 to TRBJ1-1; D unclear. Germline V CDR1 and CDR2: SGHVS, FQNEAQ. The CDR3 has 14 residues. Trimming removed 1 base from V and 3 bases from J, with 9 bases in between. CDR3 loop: CASSLGGSDTEAFF. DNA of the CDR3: TGTGCCAGCAGCTTAGGAGGTTCTGACACTGAAGCTTTCTTT.

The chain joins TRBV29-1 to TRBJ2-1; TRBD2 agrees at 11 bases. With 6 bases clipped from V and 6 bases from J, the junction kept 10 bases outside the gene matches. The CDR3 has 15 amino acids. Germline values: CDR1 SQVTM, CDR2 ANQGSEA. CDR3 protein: CSVSTSGIVSNEQFF. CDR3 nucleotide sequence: TGCAGCGTCTCGACTAGCGGGATAGTATCCAATGAGCAGTTCTTC.